This entry lists 2 T cell receptor beta chains sequenced from one sample in a study of T cell responses to AZD1222 COVID-19 vaccine. Measured with immunoSEQ multiplex PCR; TCRdb has only the in-frame clones, and not every one. The repertoire consists of around 140,000 clones, with approximately 90% occurring once and the leading ten covering around 3.5%. The source material was peripheral blood, sampled 28 days after the second AZD1222 dose. The receptors were sampled from an adult who received the AZD1222 COVID-19 vaccine.

This chain connects TRBV4-3 to TRBJ2-1; the match to TRBD2 covers 11 bases. Germline values: CDR1 LGHNA, CDR2 YSLEER. The CDR3 sequence is 18 residues long. J lost 6 bases, V lost 0 bases, and 10 bases had no gene match. CDR3 DNA: TGCGCCAGCAGCCAAGATCCCTCCGGTCTAGCGGGAGGCAATGAGCAGTTCTTC. It yields the protein CASSQDPSGLAGGNEQFF.

This chain joins TRBV2 and TRBJ1-2; 8 nucleotides match TRBD1. CDR3 length: 17 amino acids. The V gene's germline CDR1 is SNHLY and CDR2 FYNNEI. The ends lost 6 bases at V and 3 bases at J; junction bases unmatched: 15. CDR3 DNA: TGTGCCAGCAGCGAGCATGGAATGGGGACAGGACACTATGGCTACACCTTC. It is translated as CASSEHGMGTGHYGYTF. Together with reference TRBV2 and TRBJ1-2, the CDR3 gives the full variable domain: EPEVTQTPSHQVTQMGQEVILRCVPISNHLYFYWYRQILGQKVEFLVSFYNNEISEKSEIFDDQFSVERPDGSNFTLKIRSTKLEDSAMYFCASSEHGMGTGHYGYTFGSGTRLTVV.